What follows are 29 T cell receptor beta chains derived from one specimen sequenced in a study of Ad26.COV2.S vaccination and SARS-CoV-2 variants. Generated by immunoSEQ multiplex PCR, the TCRdb table keeps only in-frame clones and is missing some. The sample holds 200,000 to 250,000 clones, roughly 88% seen once. Treatment reported: 19 received Ad26.COV2.S at low or high dose, single or two shots; 5 received placebo; per-sample allocation not given. Specimen acquisition occurred on day 63 following the initial vaccine or placebo injection. Material: peripheral blood, obtained in a trial of Ad26.COV2.S vaccine versus placebo. The receptors originated from a person between 18 and 60 years old who received the Ad26.COV2.S COVID-19 vaccine or a placebo.

The chain is built from TRBV28 and TRBJ2-3; 8 bases map to TRBD2. V was clipped by 4 bases and J by 9 bases; unmatched bases: 12. The CDR3 length is 15 residues. The V gene's germline CDR1 is MDHEN and CDR2 SYDVKM. CDR3 bases: TGTGCCAGCAGTTCCCTGGCCAGCGGGAGTCAAACGCAGTATTTT. Translating gives CASSSLASGSQTQYF.

The CDR3 protein is CASSHGQGHSYEQYF. DNA for the CDR3: TGCGCCAGCAGCCACGGACAGGGCCACTCCTACGAGCAGTACTTC. V and J are TRBV4-1 and TRBJ2-7; 8 nucleotides align to TRBD1. The CDR3 runs 15 residues. V trimming: 3 bases; J trimming: 0 bases; junction bases outside the gene matches: 4. Per germline, CDR1 MGHRA and CDR2 YSYEKL.

The V gene is TRBV4-1, the J gene TRBJ1-1; 8 bases map to TRBD1. Trimming cost V 5 bases and J 3 bases; bases outside gene matches: 8. CDR3 length equals 15 residues. Per the germline V gene, CDR1 is MGHRA and CDR2 is YSYEKL. The CDR3 reads CASSYGQGVDTEAFF. CDR3 DNA sequence: TGCGCCAGCAGCTACGGACAGGGTGTGGACACTGAAGCTTTCTTT.

V is TRBV10-3 and J is TRBJ2-7; possibly TRBD2 for D (6 bases). Trimming cost V 4 bases and J 2 bases, with 12 bases left between them. CDR3 length: 14 amino acids. Germline CDR1 reads ENHRY; CDR2 reads SYGVKD. CDR3 in amino acids: CAISVGGTTYEQYF. The CDR3 nucleotides read TGTGCCATCAGTGTAGGCGGGACCACCTACGAGCAGTACTTC.

This clone was seen just once. The chain couples TRBV29-1 to TRBJ2-7; 9 bases align to TRBD1. The CDR3 consists of 12 residues. CDR1 and CDR2 (germline): SQVTM, ANQGSEA. The V and J ends lost 7 bases and 1 base, in that order; junction bases with no gene match: 2. The CDR3 sequence: CSGQGGSYEQYF. CDR3 in DNA: TGCAGCGGACAGGGGGGATCCTACGAGCAGTACTTC.

This clone was picked up one time. V usage is TRBV4-1 and J usage is TRBJ1-1, with unresolved D. CDR1 and CDR2 (germline): MGHRA, YSYEKL. Trimming left V 1 base short and J 4 bases short, with 13 bases between. The CDR3 runs 15 residues. Here the CDR3 reads CASSQALAGSTEAFF. The CDR3 DNA reads as TGCGCCAGCAGCCAAGCTCTGGCAGGATCCACTGAAGCTTTCTTT.

This clone was observed a few times. The chain joins TRBV28 to TRBJ2-7; TRBD1 aligns across 8 bases. Germline V lookup: CDR1 MDHEN, CDR2 SYDVKM. Trimming took 6 bases from V and 4 from J; bases not matched to a gene: 14. The length of the CDR3 is 16 residues. The CDR3 coding sequence is TGTGCCAGCAGCCTGACCGGGACAGGTCCCATATACGAGCAGTACTTC. Translation: CASSLTGTGPIYEQYF.

Concerning this clone itself: This sample includes further DNA sequences coding for the same CDR3. This sequence joins TRBV7-9 and TRBJ2-7, with TRBD1 matching 9 bases. Germline-derived CDR1 and CDR2 are SEHNR and FQNEAQ (reference sequence). Germline trimming cut 5 bases from V and 1 base from J; bases unmatched to any gene: 3. The CDR3 contains 14 residues. The CDR3 loop is CASSLGTGSYEQYF. In DNA form, the CDR3 reads TGTGCCAGCAGCCTCGGGACAGGGTCCTACGAGCAGTACTTC. The full variable domain, in which reference TRBV7-9 and TRBJ2-7 provide the parts outside the CDR3, is DTGVSQNPRHKITKRGQNVTFRCDPISEHNRLYWYRQTLGQGPEFLTYFQNEAQLEKSRLLSDRFSAERPKGSFSTLEIQRTEQGDSAMYLCASSLGTGSYEQYFGPGTRLTVT.

This sequence joins TRBV11-2 and TRBJ1-2, with a tentative D call TRBD1 (5 bases). The CDR3 runs 15 residues. Germline CDR1 reads SGHAT; CDR2 reads FQNNGV. V gave up 1 base and J gave up 1 base, with 10 bases separating them. In nucleotides, the CDR3 is TGTGCCAGCAGCTTAGTCCAGGGCGGTAACTATGGCTACACCTTC. Protein: CASSLVQGGNYGYTF.

This chain connects TRBV5-6 to TRBJ2-7; 7 bases align to TRBD1. Per germline, CDR1 SGHDT and CDR2 YYEEEE. Unmatched junction bases numbered 7, after V lost 3 bases and J lost 4 bases. CDR3 length equals 14 residues. The CDR3 loop reads CASSSTGEKYEQYF. In DNA form, the CDR3 reads TGTGCCAGCAGCTCTACAGGGGAAAAGTACGAGCAGTACTTC.

This chain connects TRBV5-4 to TRBJ1-6, with 11 positions matching TRBD1. Germline assignment: CDR1 SGHNT and CDR2 YYREEE (reference sequence). With 4 bases clipped from V and 5 bases from J, the junction kept 5 bases outside the gene matches. The CDR3 sequence is 16 residues long. CDR3 sequence: CASSPRTGGNNSPLHF. CDR3 nucleotides: TGTGCCAGCAGCCCACGGACAGGGGGCAATAATTCACCCCTCCACTTT.

The gene calls are TRBV6-4 and TRBJ1-3, with 7 bases aligning to TRBD1. The CDR3 length is 13 residues. With 6 bases clipped from V and 4 bases from J, the junction kept 3 bases outside the gene matches. Germline assignment: CDR1 MRHNA and CDR2 SNTAGT. As DNA, the CDR3 is TGTGCCAGCAGAGGGACAGCCGGAAACACCATATATTTT. It specifies CASRGTAGNTIYF.

The genes are TRBV28 and TRBJ2-3, with TRBD2 matching over 13 bases. CDR1 and CDR2 from the germline V gene are MDHEN and SYDVKM. This CDR3 has 15 residues. With V trimmed by 8 bases and J by 6 bases, 8 bases remained unmatched. The CDR3 region is CASRGLAGAPDTQYF. The CDR3 DNA sequence: TGTGCCAGCCGCGGACTAGCGGGAGCCCCTGATACGCAGTATTTT.

The V call is TRBV7-2, the J call TRBJ1-1, with 8 positions matching TRBD1. Per the germline V gene, CDR1 is SGHTA and CDR2 is FQGNSA. Losses at the gene ends were 3 bases for V and 1 base for J; bases not matched to a gene: 4. CDR3 length: 15 residues. The CDR3 sequence is CASSFNRGENTEAFF. The CDR3 DNA follows: TGTGCCAGCAGCTTCAACAGGGGGGAGAACACTGAAGCTTTCTTT.

This clone was detected only a few times. The rearrangement joins TRBV14 to TRBJ2-2; D gene ambiguous. The CDR3 is 14 residues long. Per the germline V gene, CDR1 is SGHDN and CDR2 is FVKESK. The V and J ends lost 2 bases and 0 bases respectively, with 4 bases between them. This CDR3 reads CASSQLSNTGELFF. CDR3 sequence (DNA): TGTGCCAGCAGCCAACTCTCGAACACCGGGGAGCTGTTTTTT.

The chain couples TRBV11-2 to TRBJ2-7; possible D gene TRBD1, 8 bases. The germline V and J ends were trimmed by 4 bases and 3 bases, with 13 bases remaining between them. In germline, CDR1 is SGHAT, CDR2 FQNNGV. This CDR3 has 14 amino acids. The chain's CDR3 is CASSYRGGSYEQYF. For the CDR3, the DNA is TGTGCCAGCAGCTACAGGGGGGGCAGCTACGAGCAGTACTTC. The whole variable domain, remainder taken from reference TRBV11-2 and TRBJ2-7, is EAGVAQSPRYKIIEKRQSVAFWCNPISGHATLYWYQQILGQGPKLLIQFQNNGVVDDSQLPKDRFSAERLKGVDSTLKIQPAKLEDSAVYLCASSYRGGSYEQYFGPGTRLTVT.

The chain is built from TRBV7-3 and TRBJ2-1; tentative D call: TRBD1 (5 bases). Germline CDR1 is SGHTA and CDR2 is FQGTGA. V was trimmed by 5 bases and J by 5 bases, leaving 13 bases between them. The CDR3 totals 14 residues. CDR3 loop: CASSPTPQDNEQFF. CDR3 nucleotide sequence: TGTGCCAGCAGCCCAACCCCACAGGACAATGAGCAGTTCTTC.

The rearrangement joins TRBV20-1 to TRBJ1-1; D unresolved. Germline lookup yields CDR1 DFQATT and CDR2 SNEGSKA (reference sequence). The CDR3 runs 11 residues. V lost 5 bases and J lost 7, with 11 bases in between. The DNA for the CDR3 is TGCAGTGCTCCGAAAGTAGGTGAAGCTTTCTTT. It specifies CSAPKVGEAFF.

CDR3 coding DNA: TGTGCCACCTCTCGGGAAGGGGCCGGGGAGCTGTTTTTT. Its translation: CATSREGAGELFF. The gene calls are TRBV6-4 and TRBJ2-2; tentatively, D is TRBD1 or TRBD2 (5 bases each). This CDR3 is 13 amino acids long. Looked up from germline, CDR1 is MRHNA and CDR2 is SNTAGT. Trimming pared 10 bases from V and 6 bases from J, leaving 15 bases between.

The chain employs TRBV5-1 and TRBJ1-2, with D possibly TRBD1 on 6 matching bases. Germline V gene data show CDR1 as SGHRS and CDR2 as YFSETQ. V gave up 4 bases and J gave up 6 bases, with 10 bases separating them. CDR3 length equals 12 residues. Here the CDR3 reads CASSQGGDGYTF. The CDR3 nucleotides are TGCGCCAGCAGCCAAGGGGGGGATGGCTACACCTTC.

V is TRBV5-1 and J is TRBJ1-4; maybe TRBD1 (6 bases). The V end lost 2 bases, the J end lost 8 bases, and 13 bases lay between the germline ends. The CDR3 has 14 residues. Per the germline V gene, CDR1 is SGHRS and CDR2 is YFSETQ. As DNA, the CDR3 is TGCGCCAGCAGCTTCTCTCAGGGGAGGGAAAAACTGTTTTTT. It codes for CASSFSQGREKLFF.

Of note for this clone: Other DNA variants within this sample encode the same CDR3. The gene calls are TRBV4-2 and TRBJ2-5; TRBD1 or TRBD2 may be the D gene (5 bases each). The germline V and J ends were trimmed by 0 bases and 5 bases, with 10 bases remaining between them. CDR3 length: 14 residues. Germline V gene lookup returns CDR1 LGHNA and CDR2 YNFKEQ. The CDR3 bases are TGTGCCAGCAGCCAAGAAGGGGCGGGTGAGACCCAGTACTTC. Amino acid sequence: CASSQEGAGETQYF.

This chain uses TRBV2 with TRBJ1-5; D perhaps matches TRBD1 (5 bases). The length of the CDR3 is 13 residues. Germline V gene data show CDR1 as SNHLY and CDR2 as FYNNEI. V was clipped by 6 bases and J by 4 bases, with 10 bases between them. Here the CDR3 DNA reads TGTGCCAGCAGGGGGGATCTAAATCAGCCCCAGCATTTT. It encodes CASRGDLNQPQHF.

The chain uses TRBV4-1 and TRBJ2-7; 7 bases fit TRBD2. Germline V gene sequence: CDR1 MGHRA, CDR2 YSYEKL. Trimming cost V 3 bases and J 7 bases; bases outside gene matches: 15. This CDR3 contains 16 residues. CDR3 residues: CASSQPLAAYSGEQYF. The CDR3 DNA follows: TGCGCCAGCAGCCAGCCCCTAGCGGCGTACTCGGGGGAGCAGTACTTC.

This clone was seen just once. The chain is built from TRBV3-1 (or the pseudogene TRBV3-2) and TRBJ2-5, with TRBD2 matching 8 bases. The junction had 6 bases not matched to a gene; V was cut back by 4 bases and J by 5 bases. This CDR3 region has 14 residues. Germline CDR1 is LGHDT and CDR2 is YNNKEL (reference sequence). The CDR3 loop reads CASSLGRGSETQYF. CDR3 bases: TGTGCCAGCAGCCTCGGGAGGGGGAGCGAGACCCAGTACTTC.

The chain recombines TRBV18 with TRBJ2-2, with no clear D. V lost 1 base, J lost 0 bases, and 9 bases lay in between. CDR1 KGHSH and CDR2 LQKENI come from the germline V gene. CDR3 size: 16 residues. The CDR3 bases are TGTGCCAGCTCACCACAGGGTTACCCGAACACCGGGGAGCTGTTTTTT. It is translated as CASSPQGYPNTGELFF.

The chain is built from TRBV6-1 and TRBJ2-7; TRBD1 is a possible D gene (5 bases). V lost 3 bases and J lost 2, with 8 bases in between. Looked up from germline, CDR1 is MNHNS and CDR2 is SASEGT. The CDR3 runs 13 residues. Here the CDR3 reads CASSDRAAYEQYF. Here the CDR3 DNA reads TGTGCCAGCAGTGACAGGGCCGCCTACGAGCAGTACTTC.

As regards this clone: The junction shows a germline mismatch at one end, possibly a read error. The chain carries TRBV5-4 and TRBJ2-7; 7 nucleotides agree with TRBD1. CDR3 length: 11 amino acids. The V gene's germline CDR1 is SGHNT and CDR2 YYREEE (reference sequence). The CDR3 sequence: CASSYGQARNF. The DNA of the CDR3 is TGTGCCAGCAGCTACGGACAGGCAAGGAACTTC. The variable domain in full, with the rest retrieved from reference TRBV5-4 and TRBJ2-7, is ETGVTQSPTHLIKTRGQQVTLRCSSQSGHNTVSWYQQALGQGPQFIFQYYREEENGRGNFPPRFSGLQFPNYSSELNVNALELDDSALYLCASSYGQARNFGPGTRLTVT.

This rearrangement joins TRBV7-9 to TRBJ1-1, with no clear D. Germline CDR1 SEHNR, CDR2 FQNEAQ (reference sequence). The CDR3 extends over 14 amino acids. V lost 5 bases to trimming and J lost 4 bases, with 14 bases between them. The CDR3 here is CASSPPELGTEAFF. For the CDR3, the DNA is TGTGCCAGCAGCCCTCCGGAGTTGGGCACTGAAGCTTTCTTT.